This is a list of T cell receptor beta chains from one sample in a study of T cells in Graves' hyperthyroidism and ophthalmopathy. TCRdb analysed the multiplex PCR reads with MiXCR anew, one entry per CDR3 protein. There are roughly 650,000 distinct CDR3 sequences in the sample; about 16% occur only once, and approximately 3.5% lies in the top ten. Sequenced input: blood. All receptors derive from a woman aged 40 to 55 with Graves' ophthalmopathy. Both conserved end residues are part of each CDR3. A D gene is named only where the DNA matches it firmly. Clone size is not always given. Where it is, it says once, few, many or a class for expanded clones.

TRBJ2-3 | - | TRBD1 | TRBV3-1 | TGTGCCAGCAGCCAAGGGACAGGGGAAACAGATACGCAGTATTTT | CASSQGTGETDTQYF
TRBJ2-1 | few | - | TRBV12-3/TRBV12-4 | TGTGCCAGCAGGCAGGGCCATGAGCAGTTCTTC | CASRQGHEQFF
TRBJ2-1 | - | - | TRBV5-1 | TGCGCCAGCAGCTTCCAGGGTTTCAATGAGCAGTTCTTC | CASSFQGFNEQFF
TRBJ2-5 | - | TRBD2 | TRBV5-1 | TGCGCCAGCAGCTTGTGGTCGGGAGGGCCCAAGGAGACCCAGTACTTC | CASSLWSGGPKETQYF
TRBJ2-3 | few | - | TRBV5-1 | TGCGCCAGCAGCTTGGTGGACGAGGAGACAGATACGCAGTATTTT | CASSLVDEETDTQYF
TRBJ2-1 | few | - | TRBV2 | TGTGCCAGCAACGGGGGTAGCGCGTCCCACAATGAGCAGTTCTTC | CASNGGSASHNEQFF
TRBJ2-3 | many | TRBD1 | TRBV3-1 | TGTGCCAGCAGCCAAGAATGCTCGTCACAGGGGACACTCACAGATACGCAGTATTTT | CASSQECSSQGTLTDTQYF
TRBJ1-5 | few | - | TRBV20-1 | TGCAGTGCTAGAGATGCGTTGGGAGGGGGTCAGCCCCAGCATTTT | CSARDALGGGQPQHF
TRBJ1-5 | - | - | TRBV19 | TGTGCCAGTAGTATTGGTCTCGTACCGGGCCCCAATCAGCCCCAGCATTTT | CASSIGLVPGPNQPQHF
TRBJ2-5 | many | - | TRBV3-1 | TGTGCCAGCAGCCCCCGGCGAGGCGCGGGCCAAGAGACCCAGTACTTC | CASSPRRGAGQETQYF
TRBJ2-2 | many | - | TRBV11-2 | TGTGCCAGCAGCCTGAACCGGATCGGGGAGCTGTTTTTT | CASSLNRIGELFF
TRBJ1-1 | once | - | TRBV6-1 | TGTGCCAGCAGGAAAGGGGGGTACACTGAAGCTTTCTTT | CASRKGGYTEAFF
TRBJ1-6 | few | - | TRBV18 | TGTGCCAGCTCACCAGGGGGGGTGGATTCACCCCTCCACTTT | CASSPGGVDSPLHF